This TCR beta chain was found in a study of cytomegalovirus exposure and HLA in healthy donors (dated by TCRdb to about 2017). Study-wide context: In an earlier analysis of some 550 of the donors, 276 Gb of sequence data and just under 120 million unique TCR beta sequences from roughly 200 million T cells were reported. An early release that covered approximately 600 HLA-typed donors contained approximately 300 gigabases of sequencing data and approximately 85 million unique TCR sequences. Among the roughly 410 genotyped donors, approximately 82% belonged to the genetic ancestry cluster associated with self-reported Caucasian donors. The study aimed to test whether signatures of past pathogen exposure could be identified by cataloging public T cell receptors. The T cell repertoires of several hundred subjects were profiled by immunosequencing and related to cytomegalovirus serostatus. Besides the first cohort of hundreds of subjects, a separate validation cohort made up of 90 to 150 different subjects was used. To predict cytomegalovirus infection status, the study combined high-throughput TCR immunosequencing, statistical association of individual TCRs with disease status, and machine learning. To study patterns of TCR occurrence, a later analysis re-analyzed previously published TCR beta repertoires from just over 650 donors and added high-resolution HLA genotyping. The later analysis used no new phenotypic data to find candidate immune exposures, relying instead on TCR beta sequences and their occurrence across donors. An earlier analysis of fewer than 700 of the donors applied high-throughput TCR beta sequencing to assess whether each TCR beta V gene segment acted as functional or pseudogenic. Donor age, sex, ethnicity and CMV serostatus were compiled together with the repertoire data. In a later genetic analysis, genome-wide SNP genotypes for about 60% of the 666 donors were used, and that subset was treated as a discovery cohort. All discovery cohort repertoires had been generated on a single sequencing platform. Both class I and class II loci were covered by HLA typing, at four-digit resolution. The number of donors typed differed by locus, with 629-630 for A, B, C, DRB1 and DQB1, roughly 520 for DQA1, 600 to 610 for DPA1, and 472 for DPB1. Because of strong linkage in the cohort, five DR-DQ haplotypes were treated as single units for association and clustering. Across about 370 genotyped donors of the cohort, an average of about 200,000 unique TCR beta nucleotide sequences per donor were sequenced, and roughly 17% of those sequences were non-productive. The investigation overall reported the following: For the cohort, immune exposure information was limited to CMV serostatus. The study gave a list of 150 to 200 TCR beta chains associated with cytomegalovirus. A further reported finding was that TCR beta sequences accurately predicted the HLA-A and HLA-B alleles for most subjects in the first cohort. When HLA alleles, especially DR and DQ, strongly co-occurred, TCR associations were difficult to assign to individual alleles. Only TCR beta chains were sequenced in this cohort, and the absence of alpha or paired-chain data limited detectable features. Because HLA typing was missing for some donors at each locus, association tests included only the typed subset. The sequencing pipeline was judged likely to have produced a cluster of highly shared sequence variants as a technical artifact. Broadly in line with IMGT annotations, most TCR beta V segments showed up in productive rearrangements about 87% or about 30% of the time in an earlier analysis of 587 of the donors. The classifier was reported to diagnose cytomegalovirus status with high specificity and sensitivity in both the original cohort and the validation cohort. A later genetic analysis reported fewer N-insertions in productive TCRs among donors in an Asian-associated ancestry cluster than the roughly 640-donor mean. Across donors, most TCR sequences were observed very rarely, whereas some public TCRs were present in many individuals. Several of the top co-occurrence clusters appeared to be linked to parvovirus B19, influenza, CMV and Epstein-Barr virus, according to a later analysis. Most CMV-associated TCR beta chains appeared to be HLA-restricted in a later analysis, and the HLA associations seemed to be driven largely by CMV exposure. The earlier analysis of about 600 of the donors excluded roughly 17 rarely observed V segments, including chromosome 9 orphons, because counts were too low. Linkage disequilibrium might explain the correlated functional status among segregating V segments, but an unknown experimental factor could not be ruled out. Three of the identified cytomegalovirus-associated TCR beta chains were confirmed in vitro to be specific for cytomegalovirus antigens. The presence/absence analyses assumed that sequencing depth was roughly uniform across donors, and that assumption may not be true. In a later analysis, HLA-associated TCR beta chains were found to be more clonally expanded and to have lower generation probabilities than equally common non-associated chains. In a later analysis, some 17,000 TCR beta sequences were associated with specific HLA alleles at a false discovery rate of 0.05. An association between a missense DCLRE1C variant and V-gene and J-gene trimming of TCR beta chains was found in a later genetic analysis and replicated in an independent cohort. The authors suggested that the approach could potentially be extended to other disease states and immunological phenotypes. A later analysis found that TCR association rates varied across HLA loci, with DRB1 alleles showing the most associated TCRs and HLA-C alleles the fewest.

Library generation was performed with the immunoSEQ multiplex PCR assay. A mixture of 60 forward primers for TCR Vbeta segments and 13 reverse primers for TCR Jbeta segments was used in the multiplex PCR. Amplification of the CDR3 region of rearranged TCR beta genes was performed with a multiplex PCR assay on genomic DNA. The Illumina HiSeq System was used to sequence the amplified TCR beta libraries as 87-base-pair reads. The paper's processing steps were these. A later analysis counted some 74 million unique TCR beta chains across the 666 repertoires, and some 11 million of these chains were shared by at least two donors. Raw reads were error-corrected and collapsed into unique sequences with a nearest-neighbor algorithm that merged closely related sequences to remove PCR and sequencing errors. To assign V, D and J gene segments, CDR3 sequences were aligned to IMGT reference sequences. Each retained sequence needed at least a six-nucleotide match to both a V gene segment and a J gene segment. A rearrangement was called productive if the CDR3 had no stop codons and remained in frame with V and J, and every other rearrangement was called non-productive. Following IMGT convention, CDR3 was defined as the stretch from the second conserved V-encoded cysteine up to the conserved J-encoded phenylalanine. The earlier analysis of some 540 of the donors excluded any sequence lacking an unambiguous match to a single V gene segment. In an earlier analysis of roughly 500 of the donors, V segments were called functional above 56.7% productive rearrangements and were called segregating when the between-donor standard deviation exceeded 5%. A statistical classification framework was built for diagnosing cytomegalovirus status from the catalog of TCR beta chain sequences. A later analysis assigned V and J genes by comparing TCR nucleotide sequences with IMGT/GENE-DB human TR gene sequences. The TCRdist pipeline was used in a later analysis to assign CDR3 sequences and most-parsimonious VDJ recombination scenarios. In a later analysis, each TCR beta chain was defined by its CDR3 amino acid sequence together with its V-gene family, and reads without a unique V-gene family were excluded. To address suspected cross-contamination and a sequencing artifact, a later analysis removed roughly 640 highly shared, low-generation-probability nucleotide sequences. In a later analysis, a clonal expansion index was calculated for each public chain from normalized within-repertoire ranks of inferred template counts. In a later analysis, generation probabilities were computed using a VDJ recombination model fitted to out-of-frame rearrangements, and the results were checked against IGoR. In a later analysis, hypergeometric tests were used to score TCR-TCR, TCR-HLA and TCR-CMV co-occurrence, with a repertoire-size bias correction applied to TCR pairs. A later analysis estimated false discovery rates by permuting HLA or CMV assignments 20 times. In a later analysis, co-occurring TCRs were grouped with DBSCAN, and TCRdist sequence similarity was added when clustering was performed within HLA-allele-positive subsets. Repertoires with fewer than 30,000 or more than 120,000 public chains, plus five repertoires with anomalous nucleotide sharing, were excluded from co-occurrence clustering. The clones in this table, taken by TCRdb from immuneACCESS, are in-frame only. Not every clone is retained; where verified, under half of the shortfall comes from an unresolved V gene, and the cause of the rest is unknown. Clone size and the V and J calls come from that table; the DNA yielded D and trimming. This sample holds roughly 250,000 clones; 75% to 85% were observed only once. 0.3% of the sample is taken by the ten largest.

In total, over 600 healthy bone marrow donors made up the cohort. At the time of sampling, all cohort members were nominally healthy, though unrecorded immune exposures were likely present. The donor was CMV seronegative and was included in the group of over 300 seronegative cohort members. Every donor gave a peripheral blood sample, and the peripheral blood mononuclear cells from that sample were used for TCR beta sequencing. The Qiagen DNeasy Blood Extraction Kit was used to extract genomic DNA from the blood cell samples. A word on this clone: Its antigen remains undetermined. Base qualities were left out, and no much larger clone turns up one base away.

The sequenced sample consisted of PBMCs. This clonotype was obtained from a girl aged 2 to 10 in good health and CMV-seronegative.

This receptor carries the CDR3 CASSRTGASYEQYF. The nucleotide sequence is TGTGCCAGCAGCCGGACAGGCGCCTCCTACGAGCAGTACTTC. The chain was built from TRBV7-9 and TRBJ2-7, and 7 junction bases match TRBD1. V is trimmed back by 5 bases and J by 0 bases, and the junction contains 4 bases that no gene match accounts for. In the germline V gene (reference sequence), CDR1 corresponds to SEHNR and CDR2 to FQNEAQ. From the cysteine up to the phenylalanine, the CDR3 has a length of 14 residues. CDR3 DNA is the only sequence kept; it has 42 bases, read in frame from the first base.